Listed below are T cell receptor beta chains from one sample, sequenced in a study of stem cell transplantation in POMP-related autoinflammatory disease. Only in-frame clones appear in the TCRdb table, and some are missing; sequencing was by immunoSEQ multiplex PCR. The data show fewer than 30,000 clones, with around four fifths seen just once and more than 2.5% held by the top ten. Sequencing used CD4+ T cells from PBMCs, obtained before stem cell transplantation. These receptors originate from a human donor with POMP-related autoinflammation and immune dysregulation (PRAID). CDR3s include the opening cysteine and the closing phenylalanine or tryptophan. A D gene is named only where the DNA matches it firmly. Size values are once, few and many counts, or a class for expanded clones, and some rows have none.

v_call,cdr3_length,j_call,clone_size,d_call,cdr3_aa,cdr3_nt
TRBV2,14,TRBJ1-5,-,TRBD1,CASTAGTGIGPQHF,TGTGCCAGCACAGCCGGGACAGGGATCGGGCCCCAGCATTTT
TRBV30,14,TRBJ1-2,-,-,CAWSVLRVPYGYTF,TGTGCCTGGAGTGTCTTAAGAGTTCCCTATGGCTACACCTTC
TRBV11-2,16,TRBJ1-4,-,-,CASSLDPLRPGEKLFF,TGTGCCAGCAGCTTAGACCCCCTGCGACCGGGGGAAAAACTGTTTTTT
TRBV9,16,TRBJ1-3,-,-,CASSPYRGFSGNTIYF,TGTGCCAGCAGCCCGTATCGGGGGTTCTCTGGAAACACCATATATTTT
TRBV20-1,11,TRBJ2-7,-,-,CSAGRSYEQYF,TGCAGTGCTGGCAGGAGCTACGAGCAGTACTTC
TRBV9,17,TRBJ2-1,-,TRBD2,CASSVAIAGGSYNEQFF,TGTGCCAGCAGCGTAGCGATAGCGGGAGGTTCCTACAATGAGCAGTTCTTC
TRBV2,16,TRBJ2-1,-,-,CASTQALVLGEGVQFF,TGTGCCAGCACCCAGGCCCTTGTCCTTGGGGAAGGGGTGCAGTTCTTC
TRBV4-1,17,TRBJ2-3,-,-,CASSQPLLVRLTDTQYF,TGCGCCAGCAGCCAACCATTACTAGTTCGGCTCACAGATACGCAGTATTTT
TRBV18,15,TRBJ2-5,-,-,CASSNLAGDRETQYF,TGTGCCAGCTCAAACCTAGCTGGGGATCGGGAGACCCAGTACTTC
TRBV9,12,TRBJ2-1,-,-,CASSRGHNEQFF,TGTGCCAGCAGCAGGGGACACAATGAGCAGTTCTTC
TRBV7-6,14,TRBJ2-5,-,-,CASSPQGRWETQYF,TGTGCCAGCAGCCCCCAGGGACGTTGGGAGACCCAGTACTTC
TRBV25-1,15,TRBJ2-1,-,-,CASSETSSAYNEQFF,TGTGCCAGCAGTGAGACTTCTAGCGCCTACAATGAGCAGTTCTTC
TRBV28,14,TRBJ1-2,-,TRBD1,CASSFEQGAGGYTF,TGTGCCAGCAGTTTCGAACAGGGGGCGGGTGGCTACACCTTC
TRBV5-1,14,TRBJ1-1,-,-,CASSTPGPNTEAFF,TGCGCCAGCAGCACCCCGGGGCCCAACACTGAAGCTTTCTTT
TRBV28,10,TRBJ1-2,few,-,CASSDYGYTF,TGTGCCAGTTCGGACTATGGCTACACCTTC
TRBV5-1,14,TRBJ2-3,-,TRBD2,CASSLGRATDTQYF,TGCGCCAGCAGCTTAGGGAGGGCCACAGATACGCAGTATTTT
TRBV6-5,15,TRBJ2-7,-,-,CASRPMTVPSYEQYF,TGTGCCAGCAGACCTATGACAGTTCCTTCCTACGAGCAGTACTTC
TRBV7-9,15,TRBJ2-1,-,-,CASSLVSAAYNEQFF,TGTGCCAGCAGCTTAGTATCTGCGGCATACAATGAGCAGTTCTTC
TRBV5-1,15,TRBJ2-5,-,-,CASSLGSDTQETQYF,TGCGCCAGCAGCTTGGGTTCGGACACCCAAGAGACCCAGTACTTC
TRBV5-5,13,TRBJ1-2,-,-,CASAPGVNYGYTF,TGTGCCAGCGCACCGGGAGTAAACTATGGCTACACCTTC
TRBV5-4,13,TRBJ1-2,-,-,CASSLEENYGYTF,TGTGCCAGCAGCTTGGAAGAGAACTATGGCTACACCTTC
TRBV7-2,18,TRBJ2-1,-,-,CASSSPSIGTSFDNEQFF,TGTGCCAGCAGCTCACCCTCCATAGGCACCTCCTTCGACAATGAGCAGTTCTTC
TRBV4-1,13,TRBJ2-7,few,-,CASSRDNSYEQYF,TGCGCCAGCAGCCGGGACAACTCCTACGAGCAGTACTTC
TRBV7-9,16,TRBJ1-5,once,-,CASSLAKSGYGQPQHF,TGTGCCAGCAGCTTAGCGAAGTCAGGGTATGGCCAGCCCCAGCATTTT
TRBV14,15,TRBJ2-1,-,TRBD2,CASSLGAGERDEQFF,TGTGCCAGCAGCCTCGGGGCGGGAGAGCGCGATGAGCAGTTCTTC
TRBV6-1,14,TRBJ1-4,-,-,CASSVQGGNEKLFF,TGTGCCAGCAGTGTACAGGGTGGAAATGAAAAACTGTTTTTT
TRBV11-2,16,TRBJ1-6,-,TRBD1,CASSPTTGGYNSPLHF,TGTGCCAGCAGCCCGACGACAGGGGGTTATAATTCACCCCTCCACTTT
TRBV5-8,17,TRBJ1-5,-,-,CASSLVADPGSNQPQHF,TGTGCCAGCAGCTTGGTGGCGGATCCAGGGAGCAATCAGCCCCAGCATTTT
TRBV2,14,TRBJ2-7,few,-,CASSEVVGAYEQYF,TGTGCCAGCAGTGAAGTTGTAGGGGCCTACGAGCAGTACTTC
TRBV18,13,TRBJ1-2,few,-,CASSGTEPSGYTF,TGTGCCAGCTCGGGGACGGAACCCAGTGGCTACACCTTC
TRBV2,15,TRBJ2-3,-,-,CASSESGGGSDTQYF,TGTGCCAGCAGTGAGTCGGGGGGCGGGTCAGATACGCAGTATTTT
TRBV27,14,TRBJ2-2,-,-,CASSRGANTGELFF,TGTGCCAGCAGCAGGGGAGCGAACACCGGGGAGCTGTTTTTT
TRBV28,12,TRBJ2-7,-,-,CASTQGPYEQYF,TGTGCCAGCACCCAGGGCCCCTACGAGCAGTACTTC
TRBV4-1,16,TRBJ2-1,-,TRBD2,CASSKSSGRYYNEQFF,TGCGCCAGCAGCAAAAGCAGCGGGAGGTACTACAATGAGCAGTTCTTC
TRBV5-6,16,TRBJ2-7,-,TRBD1,CASSLEMTGAPYEQYF,TGTGCCAGCAGCTTAGAGATGACAGGGGCCCCCTACGAGCAGTACTTC
TRBV28,15,TRBJ2-3,-,-,CASSLPGPGTDTQYF,TGTGCCAGCAGCCTCCCGGGACCTGGGACAGATACGCAGTATTTT
TRBV19,13,TRBJ2-4,few,TRBD1,CASNRGQGRIQYF,TGTGCCAGTAACAGAGGACAGGGGAGGATTCAGTACTTC
TRBV6-5,11,TRBJ1-2,-,-,CASRDNYGYTF,TGTGCCAGCAGGGATAACTATGGCTACACCTTC
TRBV5-1,14,TRBJ2-7,-,-,CASSRDQGGSEQYF,TGCGCCAGCAGCCGCGACCAGGGTGGTAGCGAGCAGTACTTC
TRBV29-1,14,TRBJ1-2,-,TRBD1,CSVAGDRGDYGYTF,TGCAGCGTTGCTGGTGACAGGGGGGACTATGGCTACACCTTC
TRBV7-9,17,TRBJ2-2,few,TRBD2,CASSPLPSGLNTGELFF,TGTGCCAGCAGCCCACTTCCTAGCGGATTAAACACCGGGGAGCTGTTTTTT
TRBV10-3,13,TRBJ1-2,-,-,CAISPDLPYGYTF,TGTGCCATCAGTCCGGACCTGCCGTATGGCTACACCTTC
TRBV5-4,16,TRBJ2-5,once,-,CASSLDGRVRSDTQYF,TGTGCCAGCAGCTTGGATGGCAGGGTCCGGTCTGATACCCAGTACTTC
TRBV28,14,TRBJ1-2,-,-,CASSSDRTNYGYTF,TGTGCCAGCAGCTCCGACAGGACTAACTATGGCTACACCTTC
TRBV18,17,TRBJ2-1,-,-,CASSPPLSSLSYNEQFF,TGTGCCAGCTCACCACCCTTGAGCAGCCTCTCCTACAATGAGCAGTTCTTC
TRBV5-1,15,TRBJ2-5,-,-,CASSWITGLQETQYF,TGCGCCAGCAGCTGGATTACCGGACTGCAAGAGACCCAGTACTTC
TRBV5-1,14,TRBJ2-7,-,TRBD1,CASSLGDRAPEQYF,TGCGCCAGCAGCTTGGGGGACAGGGCCCCCGAGCAGTACTTC